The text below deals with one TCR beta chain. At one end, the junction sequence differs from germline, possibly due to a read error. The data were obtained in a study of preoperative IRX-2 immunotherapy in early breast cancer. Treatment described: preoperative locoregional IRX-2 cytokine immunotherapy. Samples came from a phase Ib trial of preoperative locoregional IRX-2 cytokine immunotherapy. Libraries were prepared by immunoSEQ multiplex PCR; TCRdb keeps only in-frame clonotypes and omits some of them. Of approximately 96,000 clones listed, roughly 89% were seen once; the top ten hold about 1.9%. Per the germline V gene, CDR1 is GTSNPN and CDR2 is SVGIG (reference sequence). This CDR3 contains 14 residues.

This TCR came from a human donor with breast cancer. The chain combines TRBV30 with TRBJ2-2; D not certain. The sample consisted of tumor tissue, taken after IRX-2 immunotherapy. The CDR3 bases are TGTGTCTGGAGTGTAGGCATAAACACCGGGGAGCTGTTTTTT. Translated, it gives CVWSVGINTGELFF.